These 32 T cell receptor beta chains share one sample of origin, sequenced in a study of control samples from healthy donors and cancer patients. Libraries were prepared by immunoSEQ multiplex PCR; TCRdb keeps only in-frame clonotypes and omits some of them. The data hold fewer than 500,000 clones, with about 93% observed a single time. Sample: PBMCs. The receptors derive from a man in his forties or fifties with head and neck cancer.

The chain combines TRBV18 with TRBJ2-1; the match to TRBD2 covers 9 bases. Germline assignment: CDR1 KGHSH and CDR2 LQKENI. V lost 2 bases and J lost 9; bases outside the gene matches: 20. The CDR3 spans 19 residues. Written as DNA, the CDR3 is TGTGCCAGCTCACCATCTAACCCTCGGTTAGCGGGGGAGGTTGGTGAGCAGTTCTTC. This translates into CASSPSNPRLAGEVGEQFF.

This chain connects TRBV7-2 to TRBJ2-2, with 10 positions matching TRBD2. After removal of 6 bases from V and 1 base from J, the junction contained 5 bases not matched to a gene. The CDR3 extends over 16 amino acids. Germline V CDR1 and CDR2: SGHTA, FQGNSA. In nucleotides, the CDR3 is TGTGCCAGCAGACTTAGCGGGGGGAAGAACACCGGGGAGCTGTTTTTT. Protein sequence: CASRLSGGKNTGELFF. The whole variable domain, remainder taken from reference TRBV7-2 and TRBJ2-2, is GAGVSQSPSNKVTEKGKDVELRCDPISGHTALYWYRQSLGQGLEFLIYFQGNSAPDKSGLPSDRFSAERTGGSVSTLTIQRTQQEDSAVYLCASRLSGGKNTGELFFGEGSRLTVL.

This clone was recorded only once. This rearrangement joins TRBV28 to TRBJ1-1, with D tentatively TRBD1 (6 bases). The CDR3 has 12 residues. V gave up 4 bases and J gave up 7 bases, with 10 bases separating them. Germline-derived CDR1 and CDR2 are MDHEN and SYDVKM. CDR3 sequence reads: CASSSGQFEAFF. CDR3 bases: TGTGCCAGCAGTTCCGGACAGTTTGAAGCTTTCTTT.

The chain recombines TRBV28 with TRBJ1-1; the D is unclear. The CDR3 length is 12 residues. The germline gives CDR1 MDHEN, CDR2 SYDVKM. Trimming pared 1 base from V and 6 bases from J, leaving 6 bases between. CDR3 in DNA: TGTGCCAGCAGTTTATATCCTGCTGAAGCTTTCTTT. Translated, it gives CASSLYPAEAFF.

The gene calls are TRBV30 and TRBJ1-1, with no clear D. CDR3 length: 13 residues. Germline V CDR1 and CDR2: GTSNPN, SVGIG (reference sequence). V was trimmed by 1 base and J by 0 bases, leaving 6 bases between them. The CDR3 loop is CAWSGPMNTEAFF. CDR3 DNA: TGTGCCTGGAGTGGACCTATGAACACTGAAGCTTTCTTT. The entire variable domain, with the rest obtained from reference TRBV30 and TRBJ1-1, is as follows: SQTIHQWPATLVQPVGSPLSLECTVEGTSNPNLYWYRQAAGRGLQLLFYSVGIGQISSEVPQNLSASRPQDRQFILSSKKLLLSDSGFYLCAWSGPMNTEAFFGQGTRLTVV.

J is TRBJ2-2 and V is TRBV27, with D unresolved. Germline loops: CDR1 MNHEY, CDR2 SMNVEV (reference sequence). Trimming removed 2 bases from V and 11 bases from J, with 15 bases in between. This CDR3 is built from 14 residues. The CDR3 DNA reads TGTGCCAGCAGTTTAAAGCCTACTTATGGCGAGCTGTTTTTT. Protein product: CASSLKPTYGELFF.

The rearrangement uses TRBV4-2 and TRBJ2-7, with 10 bases aligning to TRBD1. V lost 4 bases and J lost 2; bases outside the gene matches: 5. This CDR3 is 15 amino acids long. Germline assignment: CDR1 LGHNA and CDR2 YNFKEQ. CDR3 amino acids: CASSPGTGEAYEQYF. The CDR3 DNA sequence: TGTGCCAGCAGCCCTGGGACAGGGGAGGCCTACGAGCAGTACTTC.

The rearrangement links TRBV4-1 to TRBJ1-6; D unclear. This CDR3 has 16 residues. Trimming took 4 bases from V and 7 from J, leaving 17 bases between them. Germline V CDR1 and CDR2: MGHRA, YSYEKL. This chain's CDR3 is CASSPLLREDNSPLHF. In DNA form, the CDR3 reads TGCGCCAGCAGCCCTCTCTTACGGGAGGACAATTCACCCCTCCACTTT.

The chain is built from TRBV4-2 and TRBJ2-2; D unresolved. This CDR3 spans 15 amino acids. In germline, CDR1 is LGHNA, CDR2 YNFKEQ. With 2 bases removed from V and 4 bases from J, the gap between germline ends came to 11 bases. The CDR3 loop is CASSQYGVLTGELFF. CDR3 nucleotides: TGTGCCAGCAGCCAATATGGGGTGCTCACCGGGGAGCTGTTTTTT.

The table lists this clone with a count of one. The CDR3 here is CAWSVWASGANVLTF. The CDR3, as DNA: TGTGCCTGGAGTGTCTGGGCCTCTGGGGCCAACGTCCTGACTTTC. The rearrangement links TRBV30 to TRBJ2-6, with no clear D. Germline V gene sequence: CDR1 GTSNPN, CDR2 SVGIG (reference sequence). V was pared by 0 bases and J by 0 bases, with 6 bases between. The CDR3 covers 15 residues.

The V call is TRBV19, the J call TRBJ1-6, with TRBD1 as a possible D gene (6 bases). V gave up 4 bases and J gave up 7 bases, with 8 bases separating them. Germline assignment: CDR1 LNHDA and CDR2 SQIVND (reference sequence). The CDR3 covers 13 residues. Here the CDR3 DNA reads TGTGCCAGTAGTACCGACAGGAATTCACCCCTCCACTTT. As protein: CASSTDRNSPLHF. The complete variable domain, with remaining parts taken from reference TRBV19 and TRBJ1-6, reads DGGITQSPKYLFRKEGQNVTLSCEQNLNHDAMYWYRQDPGQGLRLIYYSQIVNDFQKGDIAEGYSVSREKKESFPLTVTSAQKNPTAFYLCASSTDRNSPLHFGNGTRLTVT.

The chain employs TRBV7-2 and TRBJ2-5, with D unclear. The CDR3 runs to 14 residues. The V end was cut by 1 base, the J end by 5 bases, with 11 bases between. Looked up from germline, CDR1 is SGHTA and CDR2 is FQGNSA. The CDR3 spells CASSLGAVGETQYF. The CDR3 DNA reads TGTGCCAGCAGCTTAGGGGCGGTGGGGGAGACCCAGTACTTC.

The genes are TRBV3-1 (or the pseudogene TRBV3-2) and TRBJ2-7, with 11 bases lining up with TRBD2. The CDR3 has 14 residues. V dropped 4 bases and J dropped 5; count of bases not matched to a gene: 4. Germline V lookup: CDR1 LGHDT, CDR2 YNNKEL (reference sequence). The CDR3 region is CASSPLAGGNEQYF. As DNA, the CDR3 is TGTGCCAGCAGCCCTCTAGCGGGGGGTAACGAGCAGTACTTC.

V usage is TRBV4-3 and J usage is TRBJ2-7; D gene uncertain. This CDR3 contains 14 residues. With 6 bases removed from V and 6 bases from J, the gap between germline ends came to 18 bases. The germline CDR1 and CDR2 sequences are LGHNA and YSLEER. CDR3 DNA: TGCGCCAGCAGTCCTGGGTGGAATAGAGGCGAGCAGTACTTC. Translated, it gives CASSPGWNRGEQYF.

This chain connects TRBV18 to TRBJ1-5; D is unresolved. Germline lookup yields CDR1 KGHSH and CDR2 LQKENI. Trimming took 2 bases from V and 4 from J, leaving 15 bases between them. The CDR3 has 16 residues. DNA for the CDR3: TGTGCCAGCTCACCAGTTATCATGTCGGTGAATCAGCCCCAGCATTTT. Protein: CASSPVIMSVNQPQHF.

The chain has TRBV6-2 or TRBV6-3 and TRBJ1-1; the D is unclear. V gave up 0 bases and J gave up 0 bases, with 5 bases separating them. This CDR3 has 14 amino acids. The V gene's germline CDR1 is MNHEY and CDR2 SVGEGT. In nucleotides, the CDR3 is TGTGCCAGCAGTTACTCGAGAGTGAACACTGAAGCTTTCTTT. This gives the protein CASSYSRVNTEAFF.

The CDR3 spells CASTRTGSYEQYF. The DNA of the CDR3 is TGTGCCAGCACCCGGACAGGTTCCTACGAGCAGTACTTC. The V and J genes are TRBV27 and TRBJ2-7, with 7 bases fitting TRBD1. In germline, CDR1 is MNHEY, CDR2 SMNVEV (reference sequence). V was clipped by 7 bases and J by 1 base; unmatched bases: 4. The CDR3 spans 13 residues.

This sequence joins TRBV18 and TRBJ2-3; unclear D gene. V lost 0 bases and J 3 bases, leaving 7 bases between the germline ends. This CDR3 spans 14 amino acids. Germline CDR1 is KGHSH and CDR2 is LQKENI. In DNA, the CDR3 is TGTGCCAGCTCACCACCGTCAGGTACAGATACGCAGTATTTT. It specifies CASSPPSGTDTQYF.

This chain links TRBV19 with TRBJ1-1, with D uncertain. This CDR3 comprises 12 residues. V lost 6 bases, J lost 5 bases, and 10 bases lay in between. Germline CDR1 LNHDA, CDR2 SQIVND (reference sequence). DNA of the CDR3: TGTGCCAGTAGCCGACTTGGGACTGAAGCTTTCTTT. This translates into CASSRLGTEAFF.

The rearrangement links TRBV18 to TRBJ2-7; 11 bases align to TRBD1. Per the germline V gene, CDR1 is KGHSH and CDR2 is LQKENI. J lost 6 bases, V lost 3 bases, and 4 bases had no gene match. The CDR3 has 14 amino acids. CDR3 DNA: TGTGCCAGCTCACCGGACAGGGGGCGCTTCGAGCAGTACTTC. Translating it yields CASSPDRGRFEQYF.

V gene TRBV5-1 combines with J gene TRBJ2-6, with unresolved D. Germline-derived CDR1 and CDR2 are SGHRS and YFSETQ. V shed 5 bases and J shed 0 bases, with 9 bases lying between them. The CDR3 has 15 residues. CDR3 bases: TGCGCCAGCAGACCCGACACCTCTGGGGCCAACGTCCTGACTTTC. Translated, it gives CASRPDTSGANVLTF.

On this clone: Additional DNA sequences in this sample encode the identical CDR3. The J gene is TRBJ1-2, the V gene TRBV27; 9 nucleotides agree with TRBD1. Looked up from germline, CDR1 is MNHEY and CDR2 is SMNVEV (reference sequence). The CDR3 sequence is 12 residues long. Unmatched junction bases numbered 2, after V lost 5 bases and J lost 7 bases. The CDR3 loop reads CASSRTGVGYTF. The CDR3 DNA follows: TGTGCCAGCAGTAGGACAGGGGTTGGCTACACCTTC.

The rearrangement links TRBV11-2 to TRBJ1-2; the D is unclear. CDR1 and CDR2 (germline): SGHAT, FQNNGV. The CDR3 totals 13 residues. Trimming left V 3 bases short and J 8 bases short, with 13 bases between. The CDR3 bases are TGTGCCAGCAGCTTCGAGGGTGCCGTGGGCTACACCTTC. Its translation is CASSFEGAVGYTF.

The chain links TRBV28 to TRBJ2-5; the match to TRBD2 covers 13 bases. This CDR3 has 18 amino acids. After removal of 6 bases from V and 1 base from J, the junction contained 11 bases not matched to a gene. Per germline, CDR1 MDHEN and CDR2 SYDVKM. The CDR3 region is CASSPRRGLAGFQETQYF. DNA of the CDR3: TGTGCCAGCAGCCCCAGGCGGGGACTAGCGGGGTTCCAAGAGACCCAGTACTTC.

The CDR3 coding sequence is TGTGCCAGCAGCCAAGTCGGAACGACGCATACGCAGTATTTT. Protein: CASSQVGTTHTQYF. This chain connects TRBV14 to TRBJ2-3; no firm D call. V was pared by 1 base and J by 7 bases, with 12 bases between. CDR3 length: 14 amino acids. Germline V CDR1 and CDR2: SGHDN, FVKESK.

The rearrangement uses TRBV3-1 (or the pseudogene TRBV3-2) and TRBJ1-3, with D unresolved. This CDR3 has 13 residues. Germline values: CDR1 LGHDT, CDR2 YNNKEL (reference sequence). Deletions cut 1 base from V and 7 bases from J, with 8 bases between. CDR3 coding DNA: TGTGCCAGCAGCCAAGGGCAGGAGAACACCATATATTTT. Protein: CASSQGQENTIYF.

Turning to this clone: This specimen includes other DNA sequences encoding the same CDR3. The chain is built from TRBV7-9 and TRBJ1-4; D remains ambiguous. The germline CDR1 and CDR2 sequences are SEHNR and FQNEAQ (reference sequence). V was trimmed by 3 bases and J by 7 bases, leaving 12 bases between them. The CDR3 contains 14 residues. The chain's CDR3 is CASSLERAGEKLFF. CDR3 coding DNA: TGTGCCAGCAGCTTGGAAAGGGCCGGTGAAAAACTGTTTTTT.

This chain links TRBV24-1 with TRBJ1-5; D gene unclear. The length of the CDR3 is 14 residues. The germline V and J ends were trimmed by 2 bases and 7 bases, with 11 bases remaining between them. Germline CDR1 is KGHDR and CDR2 is SFDVKD. DNA for the CDR3: TGTGCCACCAGTGATTCGAGGTTAGGACAGCCCCAGCATTTT. It specifies CATSDSRLGQPQHF.

This clone was seen once. The chain recombines TRBV11-2 with TRBJ1-6, with D possibly being TRBD1 (6 bases). Germline values: CDR1 SGHAT, CDR2 FQNNGV. The ends were cut back, 5 bases at V and 9 bases at J, with 11 bases in the middle. CDR3 length equals 13 residues. The chain's CDR3 is CASSRTETSPLHF. DNA of the CDR3: TGTGCCAGCAGCCGGACAGAAACTTCACCCCTCCACTTT.

V and J are TRBV19 and TRBJ1-2, with 7 bases matching TRBD1. The CDR3 spans 15 residues. V dropped 3 bases and J dropped 0; count of bases not matched to a gene: 4. The germline CDR1 and CDR2 sequences are LNHDA and SQIVND (reference sequence). The CDR3 region is CASSILDRSNYGYTF. CDR3 nucleotide sequence: TGTGCCAGTAGTATCTTGGACAGGTCTAACTATGGCTACACCTTC.

The chain has TRBV7-2 and TRBJ2-3; possible D gene TRBD2, 6 bases. The CDR3 totals 15 residues. V dropped 2 bases and J dropped 3 bases, with 12 bases sitting between them. Germline lookup yields CDR1 SGHTA and CDR2 FQGNSA. The CDR3: CASSLQGGTTDTQYF. In DNA, the CDR3 is TGTGCCAGCAGCTTACAGGGAGGTACGACAGATACGCAGTATTTT.

The chain has TRBV4-1 and TRBJ1-1, with 8 bases aligning to TRBD1. V trimming: 0 bases; J trimming: 1 base; junction bases outside the gene matches: 4. The CDR3 sequence is 16 residues long. The germline gives CDR1 MGHRA, CDR2 YSYEKL. CDR3 bases: TGCGCCAGCAGCCAAGAGCGGACAGGGAGGAACACTGAAGCTTTCTTT. It codes for CASSQERTGRNTEAFF.